This entry is about one T cell receptor beta chain. The antigen remains undetermined. UMI labels and 5' RACE were used to prepare the TRB cDNA libraries. Each CDR3 protein gets one entry in TCRdb, which reprocessed the 5' RACE reads and gives no DNA. The sample table includes 45,000 to 55,000 distinct CDR3 sequences. The record originates from a study of CXCR3-negative and CXCR3-positive naive CD8 T cells. Findings of the study overall: In both naive subsets diversity was comparably high, whereas memory CD8+ cells showed much lower diversity. CXCR3 expression partially decreased after cryopreservation; most assays used fresh PBMCs.

The source of this sequence is a human donor in good health. Some clones in this sample may be carry-over from other donors' samples. Material for sequencing was memory CD8+ T cells from blood.

The CDR3 loop is CASSLASSYNEQFF. The chain links TRBV5-1 to TRBJ2-1. The CDR3 is 14 residues long. Per germline, CDR1 SGHRS and CDR2 YFSETQ.